These 30 T cell receptor beta chains share one sample of origin, sequenced in a study of blood T cell repertoires in COVID-19. Method: immunoSEQ multiplex PCR; TCRdb's copy keeps in-frame clones and lacks some. This table holds 13,000 or so clones, approximately 91% found once. The sample consisted of peripheral blood. The receptors were sampled from a human donor in a cohort sampled during active COVID-19.

V is TRBV7-2 and J is TRBJ1-2; D call uncertain. CDR1 and CDR2 (germline): SGHTA, FQGNSA. Trimming took off 4 bases at V and 6 bases at J, with 15 bases between the two ends. The CDR3 runs 14 residues. The CDR3 sequence: CASSSGSYLDGYTF. DNA of the CDR3: TGTGCCAGCAGCTCCGGGAGCTATTTGGATGGCTACACCTTC.

The chain carries TRBV9 and TRBJ1-2; 12 positions agree with TRBD1. Germline CDR1 and CDR2: SGDLS and YYNGEE. The CDR3 runs to 14 residues. The trim removed 0 bases at V and 9 bases at J, leaving 3 bases unmatched. The chain's CDR3 is CASSVGDRGPSYTF. As DNA, the CDR3 is TGTGCCAGCAGCGTAGGGGACAGGGGGCCGAGCTACACCTTC.

The V gene is TRBV19, the J gene TRBJ1-2; 8 bases map to TRBD1. From germline, CDR1 is LNHDA and CDR2 SQIVND (reference sequence). V lost 3 bases to trimming and J lost 8 bases; unmatched junction nucleotides: 11. The CDR3 runs 15 residues. CDR3 DNA sequence: TGTGCCAGTAGTATTACAGCTACAGGGGGACTCGGCTACACCTTC. This codes for CASSITATGGLGYTF.

The chain combines TRBV2 with TRBJ2-2; D gene uncertain. The CDR3 covers 14 residues. Trimming pared 2 bases from V and 1 base from J, leaving 5 bases between. Germline V CDR1 and CDR2: SNHLY, FYNNEI. CDR3 residues: CASSETRNTGELFF. Here the CDR3 DNA reads TGTGCCAGCAGTGAAACGAGGAACACCGGGGAGCTGTTTTTT.

V gene TRBV5-1 combines with J gene TRBJ2-2, with 10 bases lining up with TRBD2. With V trimmed by 4 bases and J by 0 bases, 6 bases remained unmatched. Germline V gene data show CDR1 as SGHRS and CDR2 as YFSETQ. The CDR3 covers 17 residues. The CDR3 is CASSPIAGGPNTGELFF. The CDR3 DNA sequence: TGCGCCAGCAGCCCGATAGCGGGGGGCCCGAACACCGGGGAGCTGTTTTTT.

The J gene is TRBJ2-1, the V gene TRBV6-5, with a possible D match to TRBD2 (5 bases). The germline V gene has CDR1 MNHEY and CDR2 SVGAGI. Trimming cost V 6 bases and J 6 bases, with 12 bases left between them. The CDR3 covers 13 residues. CDR3 sequence: CASSRRSGNEQFF. CDR3 nucleotide sequence: TGTGCCAGCAGCAGGAGGTCCGGCAATGAGCAGTTCTTC.

This clone showed up just once. The genes are TRBV7-2 and TRBJ1-2; D is unresolved. V lost 0 bases and J lost 8, with 16 bases in between. The CDR3 spans 15 residues. The germline V gene encodes CDR1 SGHTA and CDR2 FQGNSA. CDR3 DNA sequence: TGTGCCAGCAGCTTAGCGGCGGGGAGGTCGGGGGGCTACACCTTC. Translating gives CASSLAAGRSGGYTF.

The J gene is TRBJ2-5, the V gene TRBV11-2; D ambiguous. This CDR3 contains 15 residues. V lost 2 bases to trimming and J lost 2 bases, with 12 bases between them. Germline values: CDR1 SGHAT, CDR2 FQNNGV. The CDR3 nucleotides read TGTGCCAGCAGCTTACGTGGGCCGACACAAGAGACCCAGTACTTC. This sequence encodes CASSLRGPTQETQYF.

CDR3 DNA sequence: TGTGCCAGCACGTCAATCCAGGGACTCGGGGGGTTAGATACGCAGTATTTT. This gives the protein CASTSIQGLGGLDTQYF. This chain connects TRBV5-6 to TRBJ2-3; 7 bases are a match to TRBD2. The CDR3 covers 17 residues. J gave up 5 bases and V 6 bases, and 18 bases lay outside the gene matches. Looked up from germline, CDR1 is SGHDT and CDR2 is YYEEEE.

This clone occurred once. This sequence joins TRBV18 and TRBJ2-2; unclear D gene. Per germline, CDR1 KGHSH and CDR2 LQKENI. The CDR3 has 15 residues. The V end lost 0 bases, the J end lost 5 bases, and 10 bases lay between the germline ends. The CDR3 sequence: CASSPPSRKTGELFF. The CDR3 DNA is TGTGCCAGCTCACCACCGTCCAGAAAGACCGGGGAGCTGTTTTTT. The complete variable domain, with remaining parts taken from reference TRBV18 and TRBJ2-2, reads NAGVMQNPRHLVRRRGQEARLRCSPMKGHSHVYWYRQLPEEGLKFMVYLQKENIIDESGMPKERFSAEFPKEGPSILRIQQVVRGDSAAYFCASSPPSRKTGELFFGEGSRLTVL.

V is TRBV10-2 and J is TRBJ2-3; TRBD1 might be the D (6 bases). The CDR3 has 12 residues. Trimming took 8 bases from V and 4 from J, leaving 10 bases between them. Germline lookup yields CDR1 WSHSY and CDR2 SAAADI. The CDR3 DNA reads TGCGCCAGCGTAGGGGGAGCAGATACGCAGTATTTT. As protein: CASVGGADTQYF.

The chain employs TRBV19 and TRBJ1-6; 8 bases align to TRBD1. The CDR3 loop spans 15 amino acids. The trim removed 5 bases at V and 5 bases at J, leaving 5 bases unmatched. Germline V gene lookup returns CDR1 LNHDA and CDR2 SQIVND (reference sequence). The chain's CDR3 is CASSPADRDNSPLHF. DNA of the CDR3: TGTGCCAGTAGTCCCGCGGACAGGGATAATTCACCCCTCCACTTT.

The V gene is TRBV27, the J gene TRBJ1-2, with TRBD1 matching 7 bases. Germline V CDR1 and CDR2: MNHEY, SMNVEV (reference sequence). The V gene end was trimmed by 3 bases and the J gene end by 2 bases; junction bases not matched to a gene: 3. This CDR3 comprises 14 residues. The CDR3 coding sequence is TGTGCCAGCAGTTTGCCGACAGGGAACTATGGCTACACCTTC. Translating gives CASSLPTGNYGYTF.

The chain couples TRBV19 to TRBJ2-7; unclear D gene. The germline V gene encodes CDR1 LNHDA and CDR2 SQIVND (reference sequence). Trimming shortened V by 5 bases and J by 0 bases, and 11 bases separated the two germline ends. The CDR3 totals 14 residues. The CDR3 DNA reads as TGTGCCAGTAGTCTTCAGGTTAGCTCCTACGAGCAGTACTTC. It is translated as CASSLQVSSYEQYF.

V and J are TRBV11-2 and TRBJ2-5, with 7 bases lining up with TRBD1. Germline V gene sequence: CDR1 SGHAT, CDR2 FQNNGV. This CDR3 is 19 amino acids long. Trimming cost V 1 base and J 5 bases; bases outside gene matches: 19. CDR3 in amino acids: CASSLALTRSRGNWETQYF. The CDR3 DNA sequence: TGTGCCAGCAGCTTAGCCCTTACAAGATCCAGGGGGAATTGGGAGACCCAGTACTTC.

This chain uses TRBV29-1 with TRBJ1-1; D is uncertain. V was clipped by 3 bases and J by 5 bases, with 16 bases between them. There are 14 residues in the CDR3. Germline CDR1 is SQVTM and CDR2 is ANQGSEA. The CDR3 is CSVDLGLRGTEAFF. In nucleotides, the CDR3 is TGCAGCGTTGATTTAGGATTACGAGGGACTGAAGCTTTCTTT.

The chain is built from TRBV7-9 and TRBJ2-2; possible D gene TRBD1, 6 bases. Trimming shortened V by 2 bases and J by 4 bases, and 11 bases separated the two germline ends. Germline CDR1 is SEHNR and CDR2 is FQNEAQ (reference sequence). The CDR3 sequence is 15 residues long. CDR3 nucleotides: TGTGCCAGCAGCTTATGGGGGCCTCTCACCGGGGAGCTGTTTTTT. Amino acid sequence: CASSLWGPLTGELFF. The full variable domain, completed using reference TRBV7-9 and TRBJ2-2, is DTGVSQNPRHKITKRGQNVTFRCDPISEHNRLYWYRQTLGQGPEFLTYFQNEAQLEKSRLLSDRFSAERPKGSFSTLEIQRTEQGDSAMYLCASSLWGPLTGELFFGEGSRLTVL.

This clone was counted once. The V gene is TRBV6-1, the J gene TRBJ2-3; D perhaps matches TRBD1 (6 bases). The CDR3 is 16 amino acids. Trimming took off 2 bases at V and 4 bases at J, with 16 bases between the two ends. CDR1 MNHNS and CDR2 SASEGT come from the germline V gene. CDR3 residues: CASSEPGTPGADTQYF. CDR3 bases: TGTGCCAGCAGTGAACCGGGGACGCCAGGGGCAGATACGCAGTATTTT.

This clone was detected a few times. J is TRBJ2-2 and V is TRBV5-5, with 8 bases identical to TRBD1. Germline trimming cut 3 bases from V and 2 bases from J; bases unmatched to any gene: 6. CDR3 length: 16 amino acids. CDR1 is SGHKS and CDR2 is YYEKEE in the germline V gene (reference sequence). CDR3 in amino acids: CASSSEGQGNTGELFF. In DNA form, the CDR3 reads TGTGCCAGCAGCTCAGAAGGACAGGGAAACACCGGGGAGCTGTTTTTT.

The count of this clone is one. The chain couples TRBV6-6 to TRBJ1-5; D is undetermined. The germline V and J ends were trimmed by 5 bases and 3 bases, with 11 bases remaining between them. The CDR3 consists of 14 residues. The germline gives CDR1 MNHNY, CDR2 SVGAGI (reference sequence). CDR3 protein: CASSHREPNQPQHF. The CDR3 DNA is TGTGCCAGCAGTCACCGGGAACCCAATCAGCCCCAGCATTTT.

V usage is TRBV10-1 and J usage is TRBJ1-1; TRBD1 is a possible D gene (6 bases). The CDR3 covers 14 residues. The germline gives CDR1 WNHNN, CDR2 SYGVQD (reference sequence). Trimming removed 5 bases at V and 0 bases at J, with 10 bases between. CDR3 loop: CASSIGGVNTEAFF. The CDR3 coding sequence is TGCGCCAGCAGTATAGGGGGAGTGAACACTGAAGCTTTCTTT.

V is TRBV27 and J is TRBJ1-1; 9 bases line up with TRBD1. Trimming at V came to 6 bases and at J to 4 bases, leaving 9 bases not matched to a gene. Germline V lookup: CDR1 MNHEY, CDR2 SMNVEV (reference sequence). The CDR3 covers 15 residues. The CDR3 sequence is CASSPTGGLVTEAFF. CDR3 nucleotides: TGTGCCAGCAGCCCGACAGGGGGGCTGGTCACTGAAGCTTTCTTT.

The chain uses TRBV7-9 and TRBJ2-1; maybe TRBD1 (5 bases). The CDR3 runs to 14 residues. Germline CDR1 and CDR2: SEHNR and FQNEAQ (reference sequence). The V end was cut by 1 base, the J end by 4 bases, with 8 bases between. The CDR3 DNA sequence: TGTGCCAGCAGCTTAGGGACACTTTACAATGAGCAGTTCTTC. Its translation: CASSLGTLYNEQFF.

The rearrangement joins TRBV6-5 to TRBJ2-1; 9 nucleotides line up with TRBD1. Looked up from germline, CDR1 is MNHEY and CDR2 is SVGAGI. V dropped 6 bases and J dropped 1; count of bases not matched to a gene: 4. This CDR3 is 15 amino acids long. Here the CDR3 DNA reads TGTGCCAGCAGGGGGGGACAGGGATCCTACAATGAGCAGTTCTTC. This gives the protein CASRGGQGSYNEQFF.

The chain combines TRBV12-3 or TRBV12-4 with TRBJ2-3; D possibly corresponds to TRBD1 (5 bases). The CDR3 is made up of 13 amino acids. Trimming shortened V by 5 bases and J by 7 bases, and 13 bases separated the two germline ends. As DNA, the CDR3 is TGTGCCAGCAGTCGGGCAAGGGGAAATACGCAGTATTTT. It is translated as CASSRARGNTQYF.

The CDR3 bases are TGTGCCAGCAGCCCGACAAGTAGCGGGGGACCCCCCTACAATGAGCAGTTCTTC. It specifies CASSPTSSGGPPYNEQFF. V is TRBV14 and J is TRBJ2-1; 9 positions match TRBD2. This CDR3 region has 18 residues. With V trimmed by 4 bases and J by 2 bases, 12 bases remained unmatched. Germline V CDR1 and CDR2: SGHDN, FVKESK. Supplemented by reference TRBV14 and TRBJ2-1, the full variable domain reads EAGVTQFPSHSVIEKGQTVTLRCDPISGHDNLYWYRRVMGKEIKFLLHFVKESKQDESGMPNNRFLAERTGGTYSTLKVQPAELEDSGVYFCASSPTSSGGPPYNEQFFGPGTRLTVL.

The chain links TRBV20-1 to TRBJ1-3; 7 bases fit TRBD1. V gave up 3 bases and J gave up 6 bases; unmatched junction bases: 8. The V gene's germline CDR1 is DFQATT and CDR2 SNEGSKA (reference sequence). The CDR3 sequence is 14 residues long. The CDR3 DNA is TGCAGTGCTAGTGGGGACAGCACTGTAAACACCATATATTTT. Translated: CSASGDSTVNTIYF.

As DNA, the CDR3 is TGTGCCAGCAGCGTAGTGGGTAGCGGCACAGATACGCAGTATTTT. Protein sequence: CASSVVGSGTDTQYF. This chain uses TRBV9 with TRBJ2-3, with D maybe TRBD2 (5 bases). V was pared by 0 bases and J by 1 base, with 9 bases between. The CDR3 is made up of 15 amino acids. Germline loops: CDR1 SGDLS, CDR2 YYNGEE.

About this clone itself: Other DNA sequences of this sample code for an identical CDR3. V usage is TRBV10-2 and J usage is TRBJ2-3; no definite D call. This CDR3 region has 15 residues. Germline-derived CDR1 and CDR2 are WSHSY and SAAADI. The V gene lost 0 bases and the J gene lost 0 bases, with 7 bases spanning the gap. In DNA, the CDR3 is TGCGCCAGCAGTGAGTCGCCAGTTAGCACAGATACGCAGTATTTT. This gives the protein CASSESPVSTDTQYF.

The J gene is TRBJ2-2, the V gene TRBV14; the D gene is possibly TRBD1 (5 bases). The CDR3 totals 16 residues. CDR1 SGHDN and CDR2 FVKESK come from the germline V gene. Trimming removed 0 bases from V and 2 bases from J, with 10 bases in between. This CDR3 reads CASSQEGQRNTGELFF. The CDR3 region has the DNA TGTGCCAGCAGCCAAGAGGGGCAGAGAAACACCGGGGAGCTGTTTTTT.